The clone carrying this TCR beta chain was seen many times. What it binds is unknown. The data belong to a study of T cells in Graves' hyperthyroidism and ophthalmopathy. RNA transcripts gave rise to amplified TCR beta CDR3 regions. The HTBI primer set was used in a first-round RT-PCR of the TCR CDR3. TCRdb re-called the multiplex PCR reads through MiXCR, storing one row per CDR3 protein. This sample has roughly 360,000 distinct CDR3 sequences, with 13% found just once. Patients showing uncontrolled infection, other autoimmune disease, pregnancy or lactation were ineligible. A sample of blood taken at first hyperthyroidism diagnosis preceded any ophthalmopathy symptoms. Whole-study findings and limits: Most clonotypes expanded in the thyroid (above 0.001) were also present in blood.

Material for sequencing was blood. The TCR originated in a young man with Graves' hyperthyroidism that later progressed to Graves' ophthalmopathy.

CDR3 coding DNA: TGCAGTGCTCCCCCTCCGGACAGGGGGCTTGGTGAGCAGTACTTC. Residues: CSAPPPDRGLGEQYF. The V call is TRBV20-1, the J call TRBJ2-7; TRBD1 matches at 11 bases. The CDR3 length is 15 residues. CDR1 DFQATT and CDR2 SNEGSKA come from the germline V gene (reference sequence). The ends lost 5 bases at V and 7 bases at J; junction bases unmatched: 13.